The sequence of this T cell receptor (beta chain) was determined in a study of regulatory T cells in long-lasting Graves disease. CDR3 regions were amplified by Arm-PCR using iRepertoire HTBI primers to build TCR beta libraries. TCRdb analysed the multiplex PCR reads with MiXCR anew, one entry per CDR3 protein. The repertoire consists of 350,000 to 450,000 distinct CDR3 sequences, with roughly 25% occurring once and the leading ten covering approximately 30%. This sample's time point: persistent/refractory GD, antithyroid drugs over 5 years with positive TRAb. PBMC RNA was the source of the TCR library. This clonotype has at least ten counts. This specimen consisted of peripheral blood mononuclear cells (PBMCs), obtained when the disease was refractory, from a patient treated with antithyroid drugs. The receptor's source is a woman in her 40s with Graves disease.

In nucleotides, the CDR3 is TGTGCCAGCAGTTTTGGTGCGATCCGCCTCTCCTACGAGCAGTACTTC. It encodes CASSFGAIRLSYEQYF. This chain connects TRBV28 to TRBJ2-7; no firm D call. Deletions cut 3 bases from V and 0 bases from J, with 15 bases between. CDR3 length equals 16 residues. Germline loops: CDR1 MDHEN, CDR2 SYDVKM.